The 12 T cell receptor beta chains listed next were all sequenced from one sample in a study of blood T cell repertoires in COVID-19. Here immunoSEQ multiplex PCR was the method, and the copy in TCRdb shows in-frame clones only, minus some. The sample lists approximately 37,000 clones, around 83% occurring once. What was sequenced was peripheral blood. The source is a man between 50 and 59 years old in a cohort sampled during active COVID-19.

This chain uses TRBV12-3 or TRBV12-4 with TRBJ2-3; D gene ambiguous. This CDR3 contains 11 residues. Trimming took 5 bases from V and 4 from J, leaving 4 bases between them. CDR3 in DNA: TGTGCCAGCAGTAACTCAGATACGCAGTATTTT. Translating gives CASSNSDTQYF.

The CDR3: CASSLGLEVRNIQYF. For the CDR3, the DNA is TGTGCCAGCAGTTTGGGACTAGAAGTCCGAAACATTCAGTACTTC. The genes are TRBV6-2 or TRBV6-3 and TRBJ2-4; 8 positions agree with TRBD2. With 4 bases clipped from V and 6 bases from J, the junction kept 8 bases outside the gene matches. Per germline, CDR1 MNHEY and CDR2 SVGEGT. This CDR3 comprises 15 residues.

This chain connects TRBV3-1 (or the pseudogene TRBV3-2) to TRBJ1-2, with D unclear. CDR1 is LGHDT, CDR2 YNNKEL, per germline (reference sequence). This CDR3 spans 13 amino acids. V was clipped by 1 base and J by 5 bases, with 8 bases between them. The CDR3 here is CASSQGPRYGYTF. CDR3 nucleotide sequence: TGTGCCAGCAGCCAAGGCCCGAGGTATGGCTACACCTTC.

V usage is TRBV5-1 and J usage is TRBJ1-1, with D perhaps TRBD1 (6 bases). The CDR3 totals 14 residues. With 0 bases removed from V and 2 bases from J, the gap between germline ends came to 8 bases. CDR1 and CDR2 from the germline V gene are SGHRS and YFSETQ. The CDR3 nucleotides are TGCGCCAGCAGCTTGGCAGGGGAAAACACTGAAGCTTTCTTT. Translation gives CASSLAGENTEAFF.

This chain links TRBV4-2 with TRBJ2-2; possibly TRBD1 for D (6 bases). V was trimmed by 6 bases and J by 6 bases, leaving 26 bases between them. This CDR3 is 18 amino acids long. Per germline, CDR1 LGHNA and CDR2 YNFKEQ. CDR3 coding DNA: TGTGCCAGCAGACCCACACAGGGTTCAGATTCGCCGGCCGGGGAGCTGTTTTTT. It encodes CASRPTQGSDSPAGELFF.

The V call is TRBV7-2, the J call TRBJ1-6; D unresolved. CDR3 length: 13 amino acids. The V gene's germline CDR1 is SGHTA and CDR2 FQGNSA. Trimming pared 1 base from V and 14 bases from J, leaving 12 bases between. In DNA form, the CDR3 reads TGTGCCAGCAGCTTAGGGAGGTTAGATTCCCTCCACTTT. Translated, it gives CASSLGRLDSLHF.

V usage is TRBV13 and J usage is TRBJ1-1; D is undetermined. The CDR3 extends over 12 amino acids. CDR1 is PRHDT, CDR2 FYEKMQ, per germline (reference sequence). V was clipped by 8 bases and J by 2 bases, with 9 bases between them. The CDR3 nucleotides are TGTGCCAGCGGTTTGGGCAACACTGAAGCTTTCTTT. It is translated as CASGLGNTEAFF.

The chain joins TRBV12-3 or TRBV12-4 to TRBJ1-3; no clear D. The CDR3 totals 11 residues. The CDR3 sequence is CADTAGNTIYF. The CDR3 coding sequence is TGTGCTGATACTGCCGGAAACACCATATATTTT.

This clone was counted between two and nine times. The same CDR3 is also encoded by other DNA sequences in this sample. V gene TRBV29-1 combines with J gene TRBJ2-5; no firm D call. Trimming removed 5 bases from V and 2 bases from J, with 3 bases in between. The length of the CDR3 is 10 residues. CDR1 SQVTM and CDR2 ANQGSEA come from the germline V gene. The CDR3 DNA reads TGCAGCGTTTCTCAAGAGACCCAGTACTTC. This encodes CSVSQETQYF.

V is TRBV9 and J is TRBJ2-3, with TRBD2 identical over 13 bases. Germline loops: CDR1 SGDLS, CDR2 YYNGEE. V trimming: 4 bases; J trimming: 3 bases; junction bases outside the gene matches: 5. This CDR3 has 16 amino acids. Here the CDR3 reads CASSTGTSGITDTQYF. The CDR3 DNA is TGTGCCAGCAGCACAGGGACTAGCGGGATAACAGATACGCAGTATTTT.

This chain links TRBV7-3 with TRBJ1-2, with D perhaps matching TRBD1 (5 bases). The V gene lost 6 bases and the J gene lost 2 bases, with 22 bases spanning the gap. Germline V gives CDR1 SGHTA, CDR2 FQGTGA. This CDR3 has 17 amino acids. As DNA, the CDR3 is TGTGCCAGCAGGCTGACGGGGGGTGCCTCATCAAACTATGGCTACACCTTC. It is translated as CASRLTGGASSNYGYTF.

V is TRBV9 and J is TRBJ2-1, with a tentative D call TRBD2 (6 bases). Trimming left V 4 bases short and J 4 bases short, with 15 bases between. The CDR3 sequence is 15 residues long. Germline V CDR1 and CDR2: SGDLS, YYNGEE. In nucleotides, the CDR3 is TGTGCCAGCAGCCGGGGGTTGCAAGAGTACAATGAGCAGTTCTTC. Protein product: CASSRGLQEYNEQFF. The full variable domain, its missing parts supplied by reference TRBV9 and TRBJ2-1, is DSGVTQTPKHLITATGQRVTLRCSPRSGDLSVYWYQQSLDQGLQFLIQYYNGEERAKGNILERFSAQQFPDLHSELNLSSLELGDSALYFCASSRGLQEYNEQFFGPGTRLTVL.